The sequence of this T cell receptor beta chain was determined in a study of T cell repertoires in cytomegalovirus infection. Study background: Indications of both CMV infection and matching HLA type were provided by public TCR beta signatures. Study-wide points: HLA-C-restricted CMV-specific TCR beta clonotypes were dominant in the ex vivo response.

TCRdb used MiXCR to reprocess the reads, holding one entry per CDR3 protein. The data contain some 180,000 distinct CDR3 sequences, under 25% of them singletons. This clonotype was recorded many times. What it binds is not known. Germline CDR1 reads SGHVS; CDR2 reads FQNEAQ. The CDR3 extends over 14 amino acids. The V and J ends lost 2 bases and 7 bases respectively, with 9 bases between them. The receptor's source is a human donor in good health (CMV status not recorded). Some clones in this sample may be carry-over from other donors' samples. The sequencing sample was made of PBMCs. The chain has TRBV7-8 and TRBJ1-6, with D unresolved. The CDR3 DNA is TGTGCCAGCAGCTTAATGGGGAGGAATTCACCCCTCCACTTT. Amino acids: CASSLMGRNSPLHF.